The next 12 T cell receptor beta chains were all read from a single sample in a study of T-cell reconstitution after alpha-beta-depleted transplantation in children. Preparation of the TCRbeta library used unique molecular identifiers. One entry per CDR3 protein, called by TCRdb with MiXCR from the PCR reads. Of about 610,000 distinct CDR3 sequences in the sample, approximately 10% are singletons; the top ten hold less than 5%. The specimen was PBMCs from the stem cell graft donor, collected from the stem cell graft. The receptors here all came from a human donor who donated a stem cell graft to a child with acute myeloid leukemia.

The chain employs TRBV9 and TRBJ1-4, with 9 positions matching TRBD1. The CDR3 contains 14 residues. V lost 4 bases, J lost 5 bases, and 3 bases stayed unmatched. Per the germline V gene, CDR1 is SGDLS and CDR2 is YYNGEE. The DNA of the CDR3 is TGTGCCAGCAGCTCCGGGACAGGGAATGAAAAACTGTTTTTT. Its protein is CASSSGTGNEKLFF. The full variable domain, completed using reference TRBV9 and TRBJ1-4, is DSGVTQTPKHLITATGQRVTLRCSPRSGDLSVYWYQQSLDQGLQFLIQYYNGEERAKGNILERFSAQQFPDLHSELNLSSLELGDSALYFCASSSGTGNEKLFFGSGTQLSVL.

This chain uses TRBV7-9 with TRBJ1-1; unclear D gene. Germline V gives CDR1 SEHNR, CDR2 FQNEAQ (reference sequence). Trimming removed 4 bases at V and 4 bases at J, with 10 bases between. The CDR3 runs to 13 residues. CDR3 DNA sequence: TGTGCCAGCAGCTCCCTTCCCGTCACTGAAGCTTTCTTT. It encodes CASSSLPVTEAFF.

This clonotype was seen a handful of times. This rearrangement joins TRBV4-3 to TRBJ2-3; 7 positions match TRBD2. Unmatched junction bases numbered 3, after V lost 0 bases and J lost 0 bases. The CDR3 is made up of 16 amino acids. Per the germline V gene, CDR1 is LGHNA and CDR2 is YSLEER. Written as DNA, the CDR3 is TGCGCCAGCAGCCAAGATGAGGGAGGGAGCACAGATACGCAGTATTTT. It encodes CASSQDEGGSTDTQYF.

A few counts support this clonotype. V and J are TRBV12-3 or TRBV12-4 and TRBJ1-3; D might be TRBD1 (6 bases). The CDR3 is 15 residues long. Trimming removed 2 bases from V and 4 bases from J, with 12 bases in between. CDR3 residues: CASSLTQGSGNTIYF. Here the CDR3 DNA reads TGTGCCAGCAGTTTAACCCAGGGGTCAGGAAACACCATATATTTT.

This clonotype was observed many times. The junction departs from germline at one end; a sequencing error may be responsible. V gene TRBV7-2 combines with J gene TRBJ2-7; unclear D gene. This CDR3 contains 13 residues. Germline values: CDR1 SGHTA, CDR2 FQGNSA. The CDR3: CASSLAHSYEQYF. CDR3 DNA sequence: TGCGCCAGCAGCTTGGCCCATTCCTACGAGCAGTACTTC.

This clonotype was detected ten times or more. The chain joins TRBV7-2 to TRBJ2-1, with 10 nucleotides matching TRBD2. The CDR3 runs 19 residues. The germline gives CDR1 SGHTA, CDR2 FQGNSA. J was trimmed by 4 bases and V by 2 bases; bases with no gene match: 14. CDR3 amino acids: CASSLFASGGAGTYNEQFF. In DNA, the CDR3 is TGTGCCAGCAGCTTATTCGCTAGCGGGGGAGCGGGTACTTACAATGAGCAGTTCTTC.

This clonotype was found a few times. The chain recombines TRBV15 with TRBJ2-5; 7 bases align to TRBD2. This CDR3 is 15 amino acids long. Per germline, CDR1 LNHNV and CDR2 YYDKDF (reference sequence). V was pared by 0 bases and J by 5 bases, with 6 bases of the junction left unmatched. The CDR3 DNA reads TGTGCCACCAGCAGAGAGGCGGGACTAAGGGAGACCCAGTACTTC. Encoded protein: CATSREAGLRETQYF.

This clonotype was seen more than once but under ten times. The CDR3 spells CASFGGAAYEQYF. CDR3 bases: TGTGCCAGCTTCGGCGGGGCGGCCTACGAGCAGTACTTC. The rearrangement links TRBV28 to TRBJ2-7; D is perhaps TRBD2 (6 bases). Germline assignment: CDR1 MDHEN and CDR2 SYDVKM. Trimming took off 8 bases at V and 2 bases at J, with 13 bases between the two ends. This CDR3 has 13 amino acids.

This clonotype has ten or more counts. This sequence joins TRBV6-5 and TRBJ1-6; no definite D call. Trimming shortened V by 5 bases and J by 10 bases, and 18 bases separated the two germline ends. CDR3 size: 15 residues. CDR1 MNHEY and CDR2 SVGAGI come from the germline V gene. CDR3 sequence: CASSPAAAQRSPLHF. CDR3 nucleotide sequence: TGTGCCAGCAGTCCCGCAGCGGCCCAGAGATCACCCCTCCACTTT.

J is TRBJ2-7 and V is TRBV5-5; 8 nucleotides line up with TRBD2. The CDR3 contains 14 residues. V trimming: 4 bases; J trimming: 3 bases; junction bases outside the gene matches: 6. CDR1 SGHKS and CDR2 YYEKEE come from the germline V gene (reference sequence). CDR3 coding DNA: TGTGCCAGCAGCGCCCGACTAGCGAGCTACGAGCAGTACTTC. Encoded protein: CASSARLASYEQYF.

This clonotype has a count of ten or more. This rearrangement joins TRBV9 to TRBJ2-7; 9 positions match TRBD1. The length of the CDR3 is 15 residues. Trimming took 4 bases from V and 3 from J; bases not matched to a gene: 8. CDR1 and CDR2 from the germline V gene are SGDLS and YYNGEE. CDR3 region: CASSRDRQGVYEQYF. CDR3 in DNA: TGTGCCAGCAGCAGAGACCGACAGGGGGTCTACGAGCAGTACTTC.

This clonotype was counted only a few times. V and J are TRBV6-4 and TRBJ2-1; 7 bases are a match to TRBD2. This CDR3 is 14 amino acids long. The ends lost 5 bases at V and 5 bases at J; junction bases unmatched: 6. The germline CDR1 and CDR2 sequences are MRHNA and SNTAGT. The DNA of the CDR3 is TGTGCCAGCAGTAAGACTAGCTTCGACAATGAGCAGTTCTTC. This encodes CASSKTSFDNEQFF.